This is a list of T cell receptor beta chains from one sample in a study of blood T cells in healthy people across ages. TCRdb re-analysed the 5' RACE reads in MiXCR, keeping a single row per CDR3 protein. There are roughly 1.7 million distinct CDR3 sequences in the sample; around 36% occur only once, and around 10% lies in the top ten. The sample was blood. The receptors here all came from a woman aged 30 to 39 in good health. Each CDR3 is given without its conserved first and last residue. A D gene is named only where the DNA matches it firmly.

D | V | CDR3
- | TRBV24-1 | ATSQVDSGGYT
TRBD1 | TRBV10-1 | ANRTGPQY
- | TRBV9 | ASSQLLGLDTQY
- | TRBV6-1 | ASSEGRQNTDTQY
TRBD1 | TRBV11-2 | ASLRTGRYEQY
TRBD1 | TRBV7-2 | ASSIRQGVYGYT
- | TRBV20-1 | SARGGKGTSSYERY
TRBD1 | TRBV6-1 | ASRSGGEGHNEQF
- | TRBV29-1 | STEGGSSYEQY
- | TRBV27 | ASSLAGQNLAKNIQY
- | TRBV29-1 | SVGAAPEQF
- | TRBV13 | ASGRRGSIYEQY
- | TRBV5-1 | ASSLEEPRTDTQY
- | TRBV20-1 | SASTREGNTEAF
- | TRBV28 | ANSFRVWRQYQETQY
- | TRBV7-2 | ASSSGAYDQPQH
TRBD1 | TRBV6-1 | ASSEQGALSVEQY
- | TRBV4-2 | ASSQETVENIQY
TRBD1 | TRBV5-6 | ASSLVTGGSDEQF
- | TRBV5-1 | ASMGGTTYEQY
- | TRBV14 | ASSETMRAGGYT
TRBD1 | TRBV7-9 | ASSPLGQGPPSTEAF
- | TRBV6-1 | ASSDLGLSSGANVLT
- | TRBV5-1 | ASSLGVGSLNTEAF
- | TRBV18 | ASSPGQTGANVLT
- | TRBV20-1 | SARDPEAHQPQH
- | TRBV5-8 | ASSGTMQGSEQY
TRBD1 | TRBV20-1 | SARDARQGAQNIQY
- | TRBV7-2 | ASSFTGNPTYNEQF
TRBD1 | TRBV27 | ASSSPGQTYNEQF
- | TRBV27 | ASSPLRGAKDTQY
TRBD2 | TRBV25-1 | ASSSSAGGKTDTQY
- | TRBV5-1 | ASSLALSAVGSTDTQY
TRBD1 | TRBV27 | ASRDRVVNTEAF
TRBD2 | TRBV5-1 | ASSLASGIWNEQF
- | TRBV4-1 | ASSQIGTRSGYT
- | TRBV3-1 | ASSPGPRSWETQY
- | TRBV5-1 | ASNRDSYNEQF
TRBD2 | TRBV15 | ATSKPAGASQTQY
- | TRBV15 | ATSDLTNGGGMEPQH
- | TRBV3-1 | ASSSLETVRSTDTQY
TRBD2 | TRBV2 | ASSGVSGRYNEQF
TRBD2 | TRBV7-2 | ASRTPSGGAGNEQF
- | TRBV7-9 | ASSLVRAEAF
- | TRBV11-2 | ASSAPPLYTGELF
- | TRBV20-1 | SAKGTRLITDTQY
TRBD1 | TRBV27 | ASSLSGQGSDTQY
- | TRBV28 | ASSPPRAAGSYNEQF
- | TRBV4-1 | ASSHREVGETF
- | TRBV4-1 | ASSQGYEQF
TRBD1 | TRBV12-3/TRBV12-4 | ASSPGQGARADTQY
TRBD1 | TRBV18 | ASSPLDRGGMNTEAF
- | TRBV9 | ASSAALGGEQF
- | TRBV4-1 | ASSQDRGQGSNQPQH
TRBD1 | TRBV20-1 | SARRQGETGELF
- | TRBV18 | ASSPLDYYQETQY
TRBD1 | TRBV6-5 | ASSYGQGSGELF
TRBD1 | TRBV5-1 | ASSYTGTAGTEAF
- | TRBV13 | ASSLGGAFRYGYT